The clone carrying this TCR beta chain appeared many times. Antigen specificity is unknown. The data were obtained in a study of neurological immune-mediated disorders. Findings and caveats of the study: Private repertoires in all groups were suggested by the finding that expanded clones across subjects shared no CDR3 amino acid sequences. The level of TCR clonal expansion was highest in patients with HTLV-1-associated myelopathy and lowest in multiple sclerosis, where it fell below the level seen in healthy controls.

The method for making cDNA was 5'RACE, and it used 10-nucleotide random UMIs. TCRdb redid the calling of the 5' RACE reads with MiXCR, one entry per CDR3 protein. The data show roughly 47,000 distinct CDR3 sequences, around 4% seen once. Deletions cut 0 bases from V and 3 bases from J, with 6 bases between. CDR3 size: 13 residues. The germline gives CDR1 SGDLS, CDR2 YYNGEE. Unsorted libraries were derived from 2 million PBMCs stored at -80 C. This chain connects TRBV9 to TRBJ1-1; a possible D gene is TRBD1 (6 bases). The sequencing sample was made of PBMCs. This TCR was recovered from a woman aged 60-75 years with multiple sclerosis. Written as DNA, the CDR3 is TGTGCCAGCAGCGTAGACAGGGACACTGAAGCTTTCTTT. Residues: CASSVDRDTEAFF.